The 18 T cell receptor beta chains listed next were all sequenced from one sample in a study of CD8 T cells in Susac syndrome. With random hexamers, roughly 0.45 to 1 ug RNA was reverse transcribed. TCRdb reanalysed the immunoSEQ multiplex PCR reads using MiXCR and keeps one entry per CDR3 protein. The repertoire includes just under 150,000 distinct CDR3 sequences, roughly 94% of them detected once, and around 0.08% sits in the top ten. Material for sequencing was CD4+ T cells from PBMCs. These receptors all stem from a human donor in good health.

The chain uses TRBV3-1 and TRBJ2-7; TRBD2 is a possible D gene (6 bases). CDR3 length equals 15 residues. Deletions cut 4 bases from V and 4 bases from J, with 17 bases between. CDR1 is LGHDT, CDR2 YNNKEL, per germline (reference sequence). The CDR3 reads CASSRGLASDYEQYF. CDR3 in DNA: TGTGCCAGCAGCCGGGGCCTAGCGTCAGATTACGAGCAGTACTTC.

The chain employs TRBV12-3 or TRBV12-4 and TRBJ2-1; D is unclear. The V and J ends lost 2 bases and 1 base respectively, with 15 bases between them. The CDR3 consists of 17 residues. CDR3 region: CASSLLGSPFSYNEQFF. The CDR3 DNA reads TGTGCCAGCAGTTTACTGGGTAGCCCGTTTTCCTACAATGAGCAGTTCTTC.

This chain joins TRBV3-1 and TRBJ2-7; D may be TRBD1 (6 bases). CDR1 is LGHDT and CDR2 is YNNKEL in the germline V gene (reference sequence). The CDR3 has 14 residues. Trimming left V 1 base short and J 3 bases short, with 10 bases between. The CDR3: CASSQAGVVYEQYF. The CDR3 DNA is TGTGCCAGCAGCCAAGCAGGGGTGGTCTACGAGCAGTACTTC.

The chain links TRBV5-1 to TRBJ2-6; D is perhaps TRBD2 (5 bases). V lost 4 bases and J 1 base, leaving 15 bases between the germline ends. CDR1 SGHRS and CDR2 YFSETQ come from the germline V gene. The CDR3 sequence is 17 residues long. The CDR3 here is CASSREPGNSGANVLTF. In DNA, the CDR3 is TGCGCCAGCAGCAGGGAGCCGGGAAATTCTGGGGCCAACGTCCTGACTTTC.

The gene calls are TRBV19 and TRBJ1-2; the match to TRBD1 covers 8 bases. From germline, CDR1 is LNHDA and CDR2 SQIVND (reference sequence). J gave up 4 bases and V 7 bases, and 8 bases lay outside the gene matches. The CDR3 covers 14 residues. The CDR3 DNA reads as TGTGCCAGTACCAGGGGACAGGTCCCCTATGGCTACACCTTC. Protein: CASTRGQVPYGYTF.

The chain combines TRBV12-3 or TRBV12-4 with TRBJ2-4; 8 nucleotides line up with TRBD2. V shed 5 bases, J shed 7 bases, and the junction held 16 bases outside the gene matches. The CDR3 has 17 residues. The CDR3 here is CASSPRTSRWRGNIQYF. CDR3 in DNA: TGTGCCAGCAGTCCTCGGACTAGCCGATGGCGTGGCAACATTCAGTACTTC.

This sequence joins TRBV12-3 or TRBV12-4 and TRBJ1-1; perhaps TRBD1 as D (6 bases). V was shortened by 4 bases and J by 1 base, with 10 bases between the two germline ends. This CDR3 is built from 14 residues. CDR3 region: CASSWWGQNTEAFF. CDR3 nucleotide sequence: TGTGCCAGCAGTTGGTGGGGGCAGAACACTGAAGCTTTCTTT.

The chain uses TRBV15 and TRBJ2-3, with 7 positions matching TRBD1. This CDR3 is 15 amino acids long. The V and J ends lost 0 bases and 2 bases, in that order; junction bases with no gene match: 2. The V gene's germline CDR1 is LNHNV and CDR2 YYDKDF (reference sequence). The CDR3 is CATSRDKGATDTQYF. Written as DNA, the CDR3 is TGTGCCACCAGCAGAGATAAGGGGGCCACAGATACGCAGTATTTT.

The gene calls are TRBV10-3 and TRBJ2-7, with 8 bases that match TRBD2. Germline CDR1 reads ENHRY; CDR2 reads SYGVKD. V gave up 5 bases and J gave up 4 bases; unmatched junction bases: 7. This CDR3 region has 14 residues. CDR3 amino acids: CAISTGRGGYEQYF. CDR3 bases: TGTGCCATCAGTACCGGGAGGGGAGGATACGAGCAGTACTTC.

This clonotype was detected only once. The CDR3 protein is CASSTGWGNTEAFF. The CDR3 DNA reads as TGCGCCAGCAGCACAGGGTGGGGAAACACTGAAGCTTTCTTT. The J gene is TRBJ1-1, the V gene TRBV5-1; TRBD1 might be the D (6 bases). Germline CDR1 reads SGHRS; CDR2 reads YFSETQ. The V end lost 4 bases, the J end lost 2 bases, and 12 bases lay between the germline ends. The CDR3 has 14 residues.

This chain links TRBV5-4 with TRBJ2-7; perhaps TRBD2 as D (6 bases). The CDR3 spans 15 residues. V shed 4 bases and J shed 6 bases, with 20 bases lying between them. CDR1 is SGHNT and CDR2 is YYREEE in the germline V gene (reference sequence). CDR3 coding DNA: TGTGCCAGCAGCCCCCAGGGAGGACCGGGAATCGAGCAGTACTTC. Residues: CASSPQGGPGIEQYF.

The gene calls are TRBV6-6 and TRBJ1-5; 7 nucleotides align to TRBD1. In germline, CDR1 is MNHNY, CDR2 SVGAGI (reference sequence). There are 14 residues in the CDR3. V was pared by 4 bases and J by 7 bases, with 7 bases of the junction left unmatched. CDR3 sequence (DNA): TGTGCCAGCAGTTCAACAGGGGAAAAGCAGCCCCAGCATTTT. Protein: CASSSTGEKQPQHF.

The V gene is TRBV20-1, the J gene TRBJ1-2; D may be TRBD1 (5 bases). Trimming left V 6 bases short and J 5 bases short, with 19 bases between. Germline CDR1 is DFQATT and CDR2 is SNEGSKA (reference sequence). The CDR3 has 14 residues. The CDR3 DNA is TGCAGTGCCCGTGGGGCTGGCTTCGTATATGGCTACACCTTC. It specifies CSARGAGFVYGYTF.

This clonotype was seen once. The gene calls are TRBV2 and TRBJ2-3; no definite D call. V lost 6 bases and J 2 bases, leaving 15 bases between the germline ends. CDR3 length: 15 residues. The germline V gene has CDR1 SNHLY and CDR2 FYNNEI. The CDR3 region has the DNA TGTGCCAGCAGCTCCCGTACGCTAGACACAGATACGCAGTATTTT. This translates into CASSSRTLDTDTQYF.

The chain links TRBV2 to TRBJ2-2; 9 bases agree with TRBD1. With V trimmed by 2 bases and J by 4 bases, 2 bases remained unmatched. Germline V lookup: CDR1 SNHLY, CDR2 FYNNEI. CDR3 length equals 15 residues. The CDR3: CASSEQGQGTGELFF. As DNA, the CDR3 is TGTGCCAGCAGTGAACAGGGACAGGGCACCGGGGAGCTGTTTTTT.

This chain uses TRBV10-3 with TRBJ2-7; the D is unclear. Germline-derived CDR1 and CDR2 are ENHRY and SYGVKD. The V gene lost 4 bases and the J gene lost 0 bases, with 13 bases spanning the gap. The CDR3 length is 15 residues. CDR3 loop: CAISAPVGDSYEQYF. The CDR3 coding sequence is TGTGCCATCAGTGCCCCCGTAGGCGACTCCTACGAGCAGTACTTC.

The chain carries TRBV4-1 and TRBJ2-7; 10 bases align to TRBD1. Germline CDR1 and CDR2: MGHRA and YSYEKL. This CDR3 contains 15 residues. V lost 4 bases, J lost 0 bases, and 3 bases stayed unmatched. CDR3 region: CASSPGQGSSYEQYF. CDR3 sequence (DNA): TGCGCCAGCAGCCCGGGACAGGGGAGCTCCTACGAGCAGTACTTC.

The chain employs TRBV7-2 and TRBJ2-7; D tentatively reads TRBD1 or TRBD2 (5 bases each). The CDR3 consists of 13 residues. The germline V gene has CDR1 SGHTA and CDR2 FQGNSA. Trimming removed 5 bases at V and 6 bases at J, with 14 bases between. The CDR3 spells CASSERGGLEQYF. The DNA of the CDR3 is TGTGCCAGCAGCGAAAGGGGCGGGCTCGAGCAGTACTTC.